These 10 T cell receptor beta chains were all obtained from the same sample, sequenced in a study of cytomegalovirus exposure and HLA in healthy donors (dated by TCRdb to about 2017). The library relied on the immunoSEQ multiplex PCR assay. TCRdb stores this immuneACCESS table with in-frame sequences only. Part of the clones is absent; in the studies checked, under half of the shortfall reflects unresolved V genes, and no reason is known for the rest. Present in this sample are 100,000 to 150,000 clones, around 88% of which were seen just once. The top ten clonotypes cover about 1.8% of the sample. Sequenced material: PBMCs. All receptors come from a man aged 18 to 30 in good health and CMV-seronegative.

The gene calls are TRBV6-5 and TRBJ1-2; possible D gene TRBD1, 6 bases. Trimming removed 0 bases from V and 5 bases from J, with 13 bases in between. CDR3 length: 15 amino acids. CDR1 MNHEY and CDR2 SVGAGI come from the germline V gene. The CDR3 sequence: CASSYSSGGGYGYTF. Written as DNA, the CDR3 is TGTGCCAGCAGTTACTCCTCGGGGGGCGGGTATGGCTACACCTTC.

The gene calls are TRBV18 and TRBJ2-6, with a weak D call TRBD2 (5 bases). With 2 bases removed from V and 2 bases from J, the gap between germline ends came to 13 bases. The CDR3 is made up of 17 amino acids. CDR1 is KGHSH, CDR2 LQKENI, per germline. CDR3 DNA: TGTGCCAGCTCACCAACCATAACAGCGGCTGGGGCCAACGTCCTGACTTTC. Encoded protein: CASSPTITAAGANVLTF.

The V gene is TRBV11-2, the J gene TRBJ2-1; D is possibly TRBD2 (5 bases). The V and J ends lost 4 bases and 5 bases respectively, with 21 bases between them. This CDR3 has 17 residues. Germline V gene data show CDR1 as SGHAT and CDR2 as FQNNGV. CDR3: CASSSLFFGNTNNEQFF. Here the CDR3 DNA reads TGTGCCAGCAGCTCCCTTTTTTTCGGGAACACGAACAATGAGCAGTTCTTC.

The count of this clone is one. J is TRBJ2-1 and V is TRBV13, with 11 bases aligning to TRBD2. The ends lost 4 bases at V and 4 bases at J; junction bases unmatched: 9. The CDR3 sequence is 17 residues long. Germline-derived CDR1 and CDR2 are PRHDT and FYEKMQ (reference sequence). In DNA form, the CDR3 reads TGTGCCAGCAGCTCAACCCACCGACTAGCGGGATACAATGAGCAGTTCTTC. This codes for CASSSTHRLAGYNEQFF.

The chain uses TRBV25-1 and TRBJ2-7; maybe TRBD1 (6 bases). V lost 6 bases and J 3 bases, leaving 12 bases between the germline ends. This CDR3 contains 13 residues. Germline assignment: CDR1 MGHDK and CDR2 SYGVNS. The CDR3 sequence: CASSSQGYYEQYF. CDR3 in DNA: TGTGCCAGCAGCAGCCAGGGGTACTACGAGCAGTACTTC.

This rearrangement joins TRBV6-4 to TRBJ2-1; TRBD2 aligns across 11 bases. Germline-derived CDR1 and CDR2 are MRHNA and SNTAGT. V shed 8 bases, J shed 4 bases, and the junction held 7 bases outside the gene matches. The CDR3 is made up of 15 amino acids. This CDR3 is CASAPLAGEYNEQFF. The CDR3 DNA reads TGTGCCAGCGCACCACTAGCGGGAGAATACAATGAGCAGTTCTTC.

This chain connects TRBV13 to TRBJ2-3; 8 bases match TRBD2. Trimming took 5 bases from V and 6 from J; bases not matched to a gene: 16. The CDR3 contains 17 residues. The germline V gene encodes CDR1 PRHDT and CDR2 FYEKMQ (reference sequence). CDR3 amino acids: CASSHTGDSGAGDTQYF. The DNA for the CDR3 is TGTGCCAGCAGCCATACAGGAGATAGCGGGGCAGGGGATACGCAGTATTTT.

The chain uses TRBV10-3 and TRBJ2-3; the match to TRBD1 covers 9 bases. Germline V gene data show CDR1 as ENHRY and CDR2 as SYGVKD. CDR3 length: 14 residues. The junction had 4 bases not matched to a gene; V was cut back by 9 bases and J by 0 bases. This CDR3 is CAMSGQGSTDTQYF. For the CDR3, the DNA is TGTGCCATGAGCGGACAGGGGAGCACAGATACGCAGTATTTT.

A word on this clone: One end of the junction does not line up with germline, which may come from a read error. The chain employs TRBV28 and TRBJ2-1; 7 positions agree with TRBD1. Germline V lookup: CDR1 MDHEN, CDR2 SYDVKM. The CDR3 sequence is 14 residues long. The CDR3 here is CASSRDSDYSEQFF. For the CDR3, the DNA is TGTGCCAGCAGCCGGGACAGCGACTACAGTGAGCAGTTCTTC.

The V gene is TRBV28, the J gene TRBJ1-5, with 7 bases identical to TRBD1. CDR1 MDHEN and CDR2 SYDVKM come from the germline V gene. The CDR3 covers 15 residues. The junction had 5 bases not matched to a gene; V was cut back by 6 bases and J by 0 bases. The CDR3 coding sequence is TGTGCCAGCAGAACCCGGGACAGTAGCAATCAGCCCCAGCATTTT. Its translation is CASRTRDSSNQPQHF.